A single sample is the source of the 27 T cell receptor beta chains below, sequenced in a study of shared clonotypes between healthy human individuals. Sequencing was performed with immunoSEQ multiplex PCR; in TCRdb, only in-frame clones are kept and a portion is missing. The sample has approximately 980,000 clones; roughly 72% are singletons. Sequencing input: memory CD4+ T cells sorted from blood. Subset noted: CD45RA-negative fraction. The source is a man younger than 30 in good health.

The chain couples TRBV28 to TRBJ1-1; 8 nucleotides align to TRBD1. The CDR3 is made up of 13 amino acids. Trimming cost V 5 bases and J 6 bases; bases outside gene matches: 5. The germline CDR1 and CDR2 sequences are MDHEN and SYDVKM. In DNA, the CDR3 is TGTGCCAGCAGTGACAGGGGCATCGCTGAAGCTTTCTTT. It encodes CASSDRGIAEAFF.

This sequence joins TRBV6-1 and TRBJ2-2; possibly TRBD2 for D (5 bases). The V and J ends lost 2 bases and 4 bases respectively, with 14 bases between them. Germline V gene lookup returns CDR1 MNHNS and CDR2 SASEGT. The CDR3 runs to 16 residues. CDR3 loop: CASSELNVGVTGELFF. CDR3 sequence (DNA): TGTGCCAGCAGTGAATTAAACGTGGGAGTCACCGGGGAGCTGTTTTTT.

V and J are TRBV30 and TRBJ2-1, with 8 nucleotides matching TRBD2. This CDR3 has 14 amino acids. Trimming at V came to 5 bases and at J to 3 bases, leaving 6 bases not matched to a gene. Germline CDR1 reads GTSNPN; CDR2 reads SVGIG (reference sequence). In nucleotides, the CDR3 is TGTGCCTGGGAATCCGGGGGGGGCTACAATGAGCAGTTCTTC. It specifies CAWESGGGYNEQFF.

This CDR3 reads CASSEQGSYTEAFF. Written as DNA, the CDR3 is TGTGCCAGCAGTGAACAGGGTTCCTACACTGAAGCTTTCTTT. The V gene is TRBV6-1, the J gene TRBJ1-1, with a possible D match to TRBD1 (5 bases). This CDR3 has 14 residues. Germline CDR1 reads MNHNS; CDR2 reads SASEGT. The V and J ends lost 2 bases and 3 bases respectively, with 10 bases between them.

The chain links TRBV29-1 to TRBJ2-7; D is perhaps TRBD1 or TRBD2 (5 bases each). This CDR3 comprises 14 residues. From germline, CDR1 is SQVTM and CDR2 ANQGSEA. V lost 4 bases, J lost 2 bases, and 15 bases lay in between. The CDR3 coding sequence is TGCAGCGTTGTTACCGGGACGGGCGCCTACGAGCAGTACTTC. This translates into CSVVTGTGAYEQYF.

The chain uses TRBV29-1 and TRBJ2-3; maybe TRBD1 (5 bases). There are 12 residues in the CDR3. Germline V CDR1 and CDR2: SQVTM, ANQGSEA. The V end was cut by 5 bases, the J end by 2 bases, with 8 bases between. Here the CDR3 reads CSVRQTTDTQYF. CDR3 nucleotides: TGCAGCGTTAGACAGACCACAGATACGCAGTATTTT.

The chain recombines TRBV6-1 with TRBJ1-2; D remains unclear. Germline V gives CDR1 MNHNS, CDR2 SASEGT. The CDR3 has 13 amino acids. Trimming stripped 7 bases from V and 7 bases from J, with 16 bases between. CDR3 amino acids: CASTLGPLGGYTF. The CDR3 region has the DNA TGTGCCAGCACCTTAGGGCCGCTTGGTGGCTACACCTTC.

The genes are TRBV6-1 and TRBJ2-7; D perhaps matches TRBD1 (5 bases). Between the trimmed V and J ends, which lost 7 bases and 2 bases, there was a span of 15 bases. This CDR3 is 14 amino acids long. The germline CDR1 and CDR2 sequences are MNHNS and SASEGT. The CDR3 loop is CASILTTGTYEQYF. Here the CDR3 DNA reads TGTGCCAGCATTCTAACAACAGGAACCTACGAGCAGTACTTC.

Note on this clone: At one of its ends the junction is not consistent with the germline gene, which may arise from a read error. V usage is TRBV7-3 and J usage is TRBJ2-6; 8 bases match TRBD1. The CDR3 spans 12 residues. Germline loops: CDR1 SGHTA, CDR2 FQGTGA. DNA of the CDR3: TGTGCCAGCAGGACAGGGGACAACGTCCTGACTTTC. This sequence encodes CASRTGDNVLTF. Filled out from reference TRBV7-3 and TRBJ2-6, the complete variable domain reads GAGVSQTPSNKVTEKGKYVELRCDPISGHTALYWYRQSLGQGPEFLIYFQGTGAADDSGLPNDRFFAVRPEGSVSTLKIQRTERGDSAVYLCASRTGDNVLTFGAGSRLTVL.

This clone showed up just once. The chain joins TRBV21-1 to TRBJ1-5. TRBV21-1 is listed as a pseudogene. The CDR3 covers 12 residues. The CDR3 nucleotides are TGTGCCAGCAGTAACGGGTGTCAGCCCCAGCATTTT. It codes for CASSNGCQPQHF.

The chain combines TRBV5-6 with TRBJ1-5; perhaps TRBD1 as D (6 bases). Between the trimmed V and J ends, which lost 4 bases and 6 bases, there was a span of 17 bases. The CDR3 is 15 amino acids. The germline V gene encodes CDR1 SGHDT and CDR2 YYEEEE. CDR3 sequence reads: CASSLGGQSGQPQHF. In DNA, the CDR3 is TGTGCCAGCAGCCTTGGGGGCCAGTCGGGTCAGCCCCAGCATTTT.

The chain is built from TRBV5-4 and TRBJ2-3; D not certain. CDR3 length equals 16 residues. V lost 4 bases and J 0 bases, leaving 15 bases between the germline ends. CDR1 and CDR2 from the germline V gene are SGHNT and YYREEE (reference sequence). DNA of the CDR3: TGTGCCAGCAGCCTCGGAGTTCAACCTAGCACAGATACGCAGTATTTT. Its translation: CASSLGVQPSTDTQYF.

V usage is TRBV27 and J usage is TRBJ1-5; no clear D. Germline CDR1 is MNHEY and CDR2 is SMNVEV (reference sequence). The V end was cut by 3 bases, the J end by 1 base, with 13 bases between. This CDR3 has 16 amino acids. CDR3 amino acids: CASSFQGPGSNQPQHF. CDR3 nucleotides: TGTGCCAGCAGTTTTCAAGGGCCCGGGAGCAATCAGCCCCAGCATTTT.

Regarding this clone: Other DNA sequences in this sample translate to the same CDR3. The gene calls are TRBV7-2 and TRBJ2-5, with a possible D match to TRBD2 (5 bases). Trimming stripped 5 bases from V and 3 bases from J, with 16 bases between. Germline V gene data show CDR1 as SGHTA and CDR2 as FQGNSA. The CDR3 loop spans 15 amino acids. The CDR3 region is CASSPRRGREETQYF. In DNA, the CDR3 is TGTGCCAGCAGCCCCCGACGGGGTAGGGAAGAGACCCAGTACTTC.

The gene calls are TRBV19 and TRBJ1-6, with a weak D call TRBD1 (5 bases). CDR1 and CDR2 (germline): LNHDA, SQIVND (reference sequence). The CDR3 contains 16 residues. V dropped 5 bases and J dropped 0 bases, with 11 bases sitting between them. CDR3 coding DNA: TGTGCCAGTAGTCCTCGACAGAACTCCTATAATTCACCCCTCCACTTT. Translation: CASSPRQNSYNSPLHF.

Comment on this clone: The same CDR3 is also encoded by other DNA sequences in this sample. The J gene is TRBJ1-5, the V gene TRBV10-3; D unclear. Germline V gene data show CDR1 as ENHRY and CDR2 as SYGVKD. The CDR3 contains 14 residues. With 0 bases removed from V and 4 bases from J, the gap between germline ends came to 7 bases. CDR3 sequence: CAISESTRNQPQHF. CDR3 nucleotide sequence: TGTGCCATCAGTGAGTCGACAAGGAATCAGCCCCAGCATTTT.

V is TRBV5-1 and J is TRBJ1-1; no reliable D call. Germline loops: CDR1 SGHRS, CDR2 YFSETQ. V was pared by 2 bases and J by 8 bases, with 16 bases between. CDR3 size: 14 residues. CDR3 region: CASSLAGLPTEAFF. The CDR3 region has the DNA TGCGCCAGCAGCTTAGCGGGGTTGCCAACCGAAGCTTTCTTT.

CDR3 bases: TGTGCCAGCTCCCTAGGGGTGGAATCTGGGGCCAACGTCCTGACTTTC. This translates into CASSLGVESGANVLTF. This sequence joins TRBV18 and TRBJ2-6, with D perhaps matching TRBD1 (5 bases). The CDR3 has 16 residues. V lost 6 bases and J lost 1, with 13 bases in between. The germline CDR1 and CDR2 sequences are KGHSH and LQKENI.

This clone was detected a few times. At one end the junction does not follow the germline gene, possibly because of a read error. V is TRBV28 and J is TRBJ2-1, with 12 positions matching TRBD2. This CDR3 contains 14 residues. The germline V gene has CDR1 MDHEN and CDR2 SYDVKM. The CDR3 bases are TGTGCCGGCAGTCGGCCGACTAGCGGGGGAATTGCATTCTTC. The encoded protein is CAGSRPTSGGIAFF.

The chain uses TRBV29-1 and TRBJ2-2, with 7 bases fitting TRBD2. CDR1 is SQVTM and CDR2 is ANQGSEA in the germline V gene. The CDR3 totals 16 residues. After removal of 4 bases from V and 1 base from J, the junction contained 9 bases not matched to a gene. The CDR3 coding sequence is TGCAGCGTTGGGGGCCAGCGGGGAAGGAACACCGGGGAGCTGTTTTTT. Residues: CSVGGQRGRNTGELFF.

The chain recombines TRBV10-3 with TRBJ1-1; the D is unclear. With 0 bases removed from V and 6 bases from J, the gap between germline ends came to 8 bases. This CDR3 spans 13 amino acids. Germline assignment: CDR1 ENHRY and CDR2 SYGVKD. Here the CDR3 reads CAISESAEPEAFF. The CDR3 region has the DNA TGTGCCATCAGTGAGTCGGCGGAGCCTGAAGCTTTCTTT.

This chain links TRBV6-6 with TRBJ1-1, with D perhaps matching TRBD1 (5 bases). The CDR3 totals 13 residues. Germline V gene sequence: CDR1 MNHNY, CDR2 SVGAGI (reference sequence). V shed 2 bases and J shed 9 bases, with 13 bases lying between them. CDR3 amino acids: CASSYLQGYKAFF. The CDR3 coding sequence is TGTGCCAGCAGTTACCTTCAGGGTTACAAAGCTTTCTTT.

J is TRBJ2-7 and V is TRBV27; D is undetermined. The V and J ends lost 2 bases and 6 bases respectively, with 14 bases between them. This CDR3 region has 14 residues. Germline V lookup: CDR1 MNHEY, CDR2 SMNVEV (reference sequence). CDR3 residues: CASSLMSSGTEQYF. CDR3 in DNA: TGTGCCAGCAGTTTAATGTCTAGTGGAACCGAGCAGTACTTC.

This rearrangement joins TRBV11-3 to TRBJ2-7; no reliable D call. Germline values: CDR1 SGHNT, CDR2 YENEEA. The V gene lost 0 bases and the J gene lost 1 base, with 7 bases spanning the gap. This CDR3 is built from 14 residues. CDR3 amino acids: CASSLDPNSYEQYF. CDR3 DNA sequence: TGTGCCAGCAGCTTAGATCCGAATTCCTACGAGCAGTACTTC.

V gene TRBV5-6 combines with J gene TRBJ2-3; D remains unclear. The germline V and J ends were trimmed by 2 bases and 2 bases, with 12 bases remaining between them. Germline loops: CDR1 SGHDT, CDR2 YYEEEE. This CDR3 is 15 amino acids long. Here the CDR3 reads CASSFLSDSTDTQYF. CDR3 nucleotide sequence: TGTGCCAGCAGCTTTTTAAGCGATTCCACAGATACGCAGTATTTT.

The rearrangement links TRBV6-5 to TRBJ2-2, with 8 bases fitting TRBD2. The germline gives CDR1 MNHEY, CDR2 SVGAGI. This CDR3 is built from 15 residues. Unmatched junction bases numbered 9, after V lost 5 bases and J lost 7 bases. CDR3 protein: CASSHWTSNGGELFF. The CDR3 nucleotides are TGTGCCAGCAGTCACTGGACTAGCAACGGCGGGGAGCTGTTTTTT.

This clone was picked up a small number of times. The CDR3 here is CASSLRHRANTGELFF. Here the CDR3 DNA reads TGTGCCAGCAGCCTACGTCACCGCGCGAACACCGGGGAGCTGTTTTTT. The V and J genes are TRBV28 and TRBJ2-2; D call uncertain. Germline V gives CDR1 MDHEN, CDR2 SYDVKM. The CDR3 is 16 residues long. Trimming left V 6 bases short and J 0 bases short, with 14 bases between.